Below, 16 T cell receptor beta chains from the same sample are listed, as sequenced in a study of beta chain features in type 1 diabetes. The entirety of the isolated RNA underwent reverse transcription, so expressed TCRB transcripts were sequenced. Using immunoSEQ multiplex PCR, the repertoire was profiled, and TCRdb retains in-frame clones only, with some absent. Among fewer than 200,000 clones listed, about 13% were seen once. Source material: central memory CD4+ T cells from blood. All receptors come from a woman aged 18-29 years in good health.

There are many counts of this clone. Other nucleotide sequences in the sample specify the same CDR3. V usage is TRBV27 and J usage is TRBJ2-6; D not certain. Germline CDR1 is MNHEY and CDR2 is SMNVEV (reference sequence). The CDR3 is 15 amino acids. Trimming shortened V by 5 bases and J by 0 bases, and 8 bases separated the two germline ends. The CDR3 spells CASSLQNSGANVLTF. The CDR3 nucleotides read TGTGCCAGCAGTCTGCAGAACTCTGGGGCCAACGTCCTGACTTTC.

This rearrangement joins TRBV7-6 to TRBJ1-2; 7 nucleotides align to TRBD1. Germline CDR1 and CDR2: SGHVS and FNYEAQ. V was pared by 1 base and J by 5 bases, with 7 bases of the junction left unmatched. This CDR3 has 15 residues. The CDR3 is CASSLVKGAQYGYTF. In DNA, the CDR3 is TGTGCCAGCAGCTTAGTCAAGGGGGCGCAGTATGGCTACACCTTC.

The V gene is TRBV29-1, the J gene TRBJ1-4, with TRBD1 identical over 8 bases. The CDR3 is made up of 15 amino acids. V shed 0 bases, J shed 8 bases, and the junction held 8 bases outside the gene matches. CDR1 and CDR2 (germline): SQVTM, ANQGSEA. CDR3 sequence reads: CSVEDLAGGQEKLFF. In DNA form, the CDR3 reads TGCAGCGTTGAAGATCTCGCAGGGGGCCAGGAAAAACTGTTTTTT.

The chain carries TRBV25-1 and TRBJ1-4, with 8 bases identical to TRBD1. Trimming cost V 7 bases and J 8 bases; bases outside gene matches: 6. CDR1 MGHDK and CDR2 SYGVNS come from the germline V gene. The CDR3 length is 13 residues. The CDR3 protein is CASTDRGREKLFF. The CDR3 region has the DNA TGTGCCAGCACCGACAGGGGACGAGAAAAACTGTTTTTT. The full variable domain, its missing parts supplied by reference TRBV25-1 and TRBJ1-4, is EADIYQTPRYLVIGTGKKITLECSQTMGHDKMYWYQQDPGMELHLIHYSYGVNSTEKGDLSSESTVSRIRTEHFPLTLESARPSHTSQYLCASTDRGREKLFFGSGTQLSVL.

The gene calls are TRBV20-1 and TRBJ2-1; TRBD1 might be the D (5 bases). CDR3 length equals 11 residues. Deletions cut 6 bases from V and 4 bases from J, with 7 bases between. From germline, CDR1 is DFQATT and CDR2 SNEGSKA (reference sequence). DNA of the CDR3: TGCAGTGCACAGGTTTACAATGAGCAGTTCTTC. It specifies CSAQVYNEQFF.

The chain carries TRBV6-5 and TRBJ1-3, with no clear D. This CDR3 region has 13 residues. Germline V gene data show CDR1 as MNHEY and CDR2 as SVGAGI. Trimming took off 5 bases at V and 1 base at J, with 6 bases between the two ends. In DNA form, the CDR3 reads TGTGCCAGCAGTCGAGGATCTGGAAACACCATATATTTT. Translated, it gives CASSRGSGNTIYF.

This chain links TRBV14 with TRBJ2-7; tentatively, D is TRBD1 (5 bases). The germline V and J ends were trimmed by 1 base and 3 bases, with 10 bases remaining between them. Germline assignment: CDR1 SGHDN and CDR2 FVKESK. This CDR3 comprises 14 residues. As DNA, the CDR3 is TGTGCCAGCAGCCAAGGGGGCGCAATCTACGAGCAGTACTTC. Residues: CASSQGGAIYEQYF.

This clone was counted a few times. The rearrangement links TRBV29-1 to TRBJ1-2; 9 bases map to TRBD1. V was pared by 6 bases and J by 7 bases, with 9 bases of the junction left unmatched. The V gene's germline CDR1 is SQVTM and CDR2 ANQGSEA. The CDR3 is 13 amino acids. The CDR3 DNA is TGCAGCGTACAGGGGGCCGCTAATCTTGGCTACACCTTC. Translating gives CSVQGAANLGYTF. The whole variable domain, filled in from reference TRBV29-1 and TRBJ1-2, reads SAVISQKPSRDICQRGTSLTIQCQVDSQVTMMFWYRQQPGQSLTLIATANQGSEATYESGFVIDKFPISRPNLTFSTLTVSNMSPEDSSIYLCSVQGAANLGYTFGSGTRLTVV.

CDR3 bases: TGTGCCAGCTCGCTGTTGGGACAGAAGATGAACACTGAAGCTTTCTTT. This sequence encodes CASSLLGQKMNTEAFF. The genes are TRBV18 and TRBJ1-1, with TRBD1 matching over 7 bases. The V and J ends lost 6 bases and 0 bases, in that order; junction bases with no gene match: 10. CDR1 is KGHSH, CDR2 LQKENI, per germline. The CDR3 is 16 amino acids.

This clone was detected a few times. V is TRBV9 and J is TRBJ2-3; tentative D call: TRBD2 (5 bases). The V end was cut by 4 bases, the J end by 0 bases, with 12 bases between. Germline loops: CDR1 SGDLS, CDR2 YYNGEE. This CDR3 contains 15 residues. CDR3 nucleotides: TGTGCCAGCAGCCCGAGCGGCAGGAGCACAGATACGCAGTATTTT. It specifies CASSPSGRSTDTQYF.

There are a few counts of this clone. This chain joins TRBV5-1 and TRBJ2-3; 13 bases agree with TRBD2. CDR1 SGHRS and CDR2 YFSETQ come from the germline V gene. V was pared by 4 bases and J by 1 base, with 6 bases of the junction left unmatched. CDR3 length: 17 amino acids. The CDR3 bases are TGCGCCAGCAGCCGACTAGCGGGAGGTTGGGGCACAGATACGCAGTATTTT. It translates to CASSRLAGGWGTDTQYF.

J is TRBJ1-5 and V is TRBV2; possibly TRBD1 for D (5 bases). From germline, CDR1 is SNHLY and CDR2 FYNNEI. V lost 11 bases and J 0 bases, leaving 17 bases between the germline ends. This CDR3 spans 15 amino acids. CDR3 DNA sequence: TGTGCCTCCAGGGTATCGCCAGATAGCAATCAGCCCCAGCATTTT. Its protein is CASRVSPDSNQPQHF.

This clone was recorded a few times. The chain couples TRBV18 to TRBJ1-1; 8 nucleotides agree with TRBD1. CDR3 size: 16 residues. Unmatched junction bases numbered 12, after V lost 6 bases and J lost 3 bases. In germline, CDR1 is KGHSH, CDR2 LQKENI. CDR3 protein: CASSPRTGPGDTEAFF. The CDR3 DNA sequence: TGTGCCAGCTCCCCTAGGACAGGGCCCGGAGACACTGAAGCTTTCTTT.

The chain employs TRBV9 and TRBJ2-3, with 14 bases matching TRBD2. Trimming at V came to 1 base and at J to 10 bases, leaving 8 bases not matched to a gene. From germline, CDR1 is SGDLS and CDR2 YYNGEE. This CDR3 spans 16 amino acids. CDR3 nucleotides: TGTGCCAGCAGCGTACTGGGACTAGCGGGAGTGACTGCGCAGTATTTT. It specifies CASSVLGLAGVTAQYF.

In this sample, this clone turned up a few times. The chain is built from TRBV9 and TRBJ2-1, with 10 bases aligning to TRBD2. Germline CDR1 reads SGDLS; CDR2 reads YYNGEE. The CDR3 totals 18 residues. The trim removed 0 bases at V and 7 bases at J, leaving 13 bases unmatched. CDR3 nucleotides: TGTGCCAGCAGCGTAGGTGCGGCTAGCGGGAGAATGGAGAATGAGCAGTTCTTC. It codes for CASSVGAASGRMENEQFF. Together with reference TRBV9 and TRBJ2-1, the CDR3 gives the full variable domain: DSGVTQTPKHLITATGQRVTLRCSPRSGDLSVYWYQQSLDQGLQFLIQYYNGEERAKGNILERFSAQQFPDLHSELNLSSLELGDSALYFCASSVGAASGRMENEQFFGPGTRLTVL.

In regard to this clone: This sample also contains other DNA sequences that code for the same CDR3. The chain recombines TRBV6-5 with TRBJ2-5; maybe TRBD1 (7 bases). Trimming cost V 6 bases and J 4 bases, with 12 bases left between them. The CDR3 runs to 13 residues. Germline V gives CDR1 MNHEY, CDR2 SVGAGI. For the CDR3, the DNA is TGTGCCAGCAGCCGACAGGGAGGAGAGACCCAGTACTTC. It codes for CASSRQGGETQYF.